The 23 T cell receptor beta chains below come from one sample, sequenced in a study of T cells after yellow fever vaccination. A single record per CDR3 protein comes from TCRdb applying MiXCR to the 5' RACE reads. The data show 110,000 to 150,000 distinct CDR3 sequences, roughly 6.7% seen once. Specimen: CD4+ T cells sorted from PBMCs, collected 10 days after the yellow fever booster vaccination. The receptors stem from a man aged 25 to 40 who received the YFV17D yellow fever vaccine.

This clonotype was seen ten or more times. This chain connects TRBV30 to TRBJ2-6; 12 bases agree with TRBD2. This CDR3 spans 16 amino acids. Germline V gene lookup returns CDR1 GTSNPN and CDR2 SVGIG (reference sequence). The junction had 5 bases not matched to a gene; V was cut back by 8 bases and J by 0 bases. CDR3 DNA: TGTGCCCTGGGACTAGCGGGCTACTCTGGGGCCAACGTCCTGACTTTC. Translation: CALGLAGYSGANVLTF.

This clonotype was recorded at least ten times. V is TRBV20-1 and J is TRBJ2-1, with no clear D. V gave up 1 base and J gave up 5 bases, with 6 bases separating them. CDR1 is DFQATT, CDR2 SNEGSKA, per germline (reference sequence). The CDR3 length is 12 residues. The CDR3 DNA reads TGCAGTGCTAGAGTTACTAACAATGAGCAGTTCTTC. Encoded protein: CSARVTNNEQFF.

This clonotype was observed a handful of times. The chain is built from TRBV20-1 and TRBJ2-3; 8 nucleotides match TRBD2. The germline V gene has CDR1 DFQATT and CDR2 SNEGSKA (reference sequence). The CDR3 has 17 residues. J was trimmed by 6 bases and V by 7 bases; bases with no gene match: 21. The CDR3: CSVTGRGESLKGDTQYF. In DNA, the CDR3 is TGCAGTGTCACCGGGAGGGGGGAGAGCCTCAAGGGGGATACGCAGTATTTT.

This clonotype occurred many times. The genes are TRBV20-1 and TRBJ2-7; 9 bases fit TRBD2. The V segment lost 6 bases and the J segment 6 bases; nucleotides outside the gene matches: 15. This CDR3 comprises 15 residues. The V gene's germline CDR1 is DFQATT and CDR2 SNEGSKA (reference sequence). CDR3 sequence: CSASLDLSGSAEQYF. DNA for the CDR3: TGCAGTGCCAGCTTGGACCTTAGCGGGAGTGCCGAGCAGTACTTC.

There are many counts of this clonotype. The rearrangement joins TRBV9 to TRBJ1-4; D is uncertain. The CDR3 is 16 residues long. CDR1 SGDLS and CDR2 YYNGEE come from the germline V gene. V dropped 4 bases and J dropped 4 bases, with 17 bases sitting between them. The CDR3, as DNA: TGTGCCAGCAGCCCCGGCATTGGGTCGGGTAATGAAAAACTGTTTTTT. This codes for CASSPGIGSGNEKLFF.

In its sample, this clonotype was seen a few times. The CDR3 coding sequence is TGCAGTGCCGAGGCTCCTTCCCGTTATGGCTACACCTTC. It codes for CSAEAPSRYGYTF. The genes are TRBV20-1 and TRBJ1-2; D remains unclear. Germline V lookup: CDR1 DFQATT, CDR2 SNEGSKA (reference sequence). With 6 bases removed from V and 5 bases from J, the gap between germline ends came to 16 bases. CDR3 length: 13 amino acids.

This clonotype was observed many times. The chain employs TRBV28 and TRBJ1-6; TRBD1 aligns across 9 bases. The V segment lost 6 bases and the J segment 7 bases; nucleotides outside the gene matches: 7. The CDR3 loop spans 15 amino acids. Germline CDR1 is MDHEN and CDR2 is SYDVKM. The DNA for the CDR3 is TGTGCCAGCAGACCCGGGACAGGGCGAAATTCACCCCTCCACTTT. As protein: CASRPGTGRNSPLHF.

This clonotype was recorded many times. V gene TRBV18 combines with J gene TRBJ2-7; D remains ambiguous. This CDR3 has 13 residues. Trimming took 4 bases from V and 4 from J, leaving 11 bases between them. In germline, CDR1 is KGHSH, CDR2 LQKENI. The CDR3 reads CASSQTEGYEQYF. In DNA, the CDR3 is TGTGCCAGCTCACAAACGGAAGGATACGAGCAGTACTTC.

This clonotype was seen many times. This chain joins TRBV4-1 and TRBJ2-2; 9 nucleotides agree with TRBD1. This CDR3 has 17 residues. V dropped 3 bases and J dropped 6; count of bases not matched to a gene: 11. Germline CDR1 reads MGHRA; CDR2 reads YSYEKL. The CDR3 nucleotides are TGCGCCAGCAGCCATGGCCGGGACAGGGTCGGGGCCGGGGAGCTGTTTTTT. Its protein product is CASSHGRDRVGAGELFF.

This clonotype was counted at least ten times. This rearrangement joins TRBV12-3 or TRBV12-4 to TRBJ2-2; unclear D gene. This CDR3 is 13 amino acids long. V lost 5 bases to trimming and J lost 3 bases, with 7 bases between them. The CDR3 DNA follows: TGTGCCAGCAGTCATGGGTACACCGGGGAGCTGTTTTTT. This codes for CASSHGYTGELFF.

This clonotype was detected ten times or more. J is TRBJ1-5 and V is TRBV12-3 or TRBV12-4; no clear D gene. The CDR3 covers 13 residues. Trimming pared 5 bases from V and 9 bases from J, leaving 14 bases between. CDR3 in amino acids: CASSADGTRPQHF. Here the CDR3 DNA reads TGTGCCAGCAGTGCCGACGGCACCAGGCCCCAGCATTTT.

This clonotype was counted a few times. The CDR3 DNA follows: TGTGCCAGCGGGGGGTTAGCGGGCACAGATACGCAGTATTTT. Translating gives CASGGLAGTDTQYF. This chain joins TRBV3-1 and TRBJ2-3, with D perhaps matching TRBD2 (6 bases). The V end lost 8 bases, the J end lost 1 base, and 13 bases lay between the germline ends. The germline V gene encodes CDR1 LGHDT and CDR2 YNNKEL (reference sequence). The CDR3 loop spans 14 amino acids.

V gene TRBV6-2 or TRBV6-3 combines with J gene TRBJ2-7, with D unclear. Germline V gives CDR1 MNHEY, CDR2 SVGEGT. The V gene lost 2 bases and the J gene lost 2 bases, with 7 bases spanning the gap. The CDR3 is 13 residues long. This CDR3 reads CASSYQRAYEQYF. Here the CDR3 DNA reads TGTGCCAGCAGTTACCAACGAGCCTACGAGCAGTACTTC.

This clonotype showed up many times. The chain employs TRBV29-1 and TRBJ2-7, with 9 bases fitting TRBD1. CDR1 SQVTM and CDR2 ANQGSEA come from the germline V gene. V lost 5 bases, J lost 0 bases, and 8 bases stayed unmatched. The CDR3 is 15 residues long. The CDR3, as DNA: TGCAGCGTTTTCTCCACAGGGGGCCACTCCTACGAGCAGTACTTC. It yields the protein CSVFSTGGHSYEQYF.

This clonotype appeared many times. This chain joins TRBV12-3 or TRBV12-4 and TRBJ1-3, with a weak D call TRBD1 (5 bases). CDR3 length: 14 residues. Trimming removed 4 bases at V and 4 bases at J, with 11 bases between. The CDR3 loop is CASSSQGGGNTIYF. The CDR3 coding sequence is TGTGCCAGCAGTTCGCAGGGTGGGGGAAACACCATATATTTT.

Ten or more counts support this clonotype. This sequence joins TRBV10-3 and TRBJ2-2; D is possibly TRBD1 (6 bases). Per germline, CDR1 ENHRY and CDR2 SYGVKD. Trimming took 6 bases from V and 6 from J, leaving 20 bases between them. This CDR3 spans 16 amino acids. CDR3 DNA sequence: TGTGCCATCAGAGGTTCCGGGACAATGAGCGCCGGGGAGCTGTTTTTT. This encodes CAIRGSGTMSAGELFF.

This clonotype was recorded many times. V and J are TRBV7-2 and TRBJ2-5; no clear D. Looked up from germline, CDR1 is SGHTA and CDR2 is FQGNSA. This CDR3 has 15 residues. The V gene lost 0 bases and the J gene lost 0 bases, with 8 bases spanning the gap. The CDR3 loop is CASSLAVRYQETQYF. The CDR3 region has the DNA TGTGCCAGCAGCTTAGCTGTGAGGTACCAAGAGACCCAGTACTTC.

This clonotype appeared a few times. The chain is built from TRBV12-3 or TRBV12-4 and TRBJ2-6; D may be TRBD2 (5 bases). V dropped 3 bases and J dropped 0 bases, with 12 bases sitting between them. The CDR3 contains 17 residues. The chain's CDR3 is CASSFLATSSGANVLTF. CDR3 sequence (DNA): TGTGCCAGCAGTTTCCTAGCAACGAGCTCTGGGGCCAACGTCCTGACTTTC.

The chain links TRBV29-1 to TRBJ1-4, with TRBD1 matching over 10 bases. The trim removed 6 bases at V and 10 bases at J, leaving 11 bases unmatched. This CDR3 spans 14 amino acids. The germline V gene encodes CDR1 SQVTM and CDR2 ANQGSEA. The CDR3, as DNA: TGCAGCGTGGCAACCGGGACAGGGGTTGGAAAACTGTTTTTT. This translates into CSVATGTGVGKLFF.

The chain combines TRBV5-1 with TRBJ2-3; the match to TRBD1 covers 8 bases. The CDR3 has 18 amino acids. The germline V gene encodes CDR1 SGHRS and CDR2 YFSETQ. V lost 7 bases to trimming and J lost 4 bases; unmatched junction nucleotides: 20. The CDR3 here is CASRASTVTGVGADTQYF. The CDR3 DNA sequence: TGCGCCAGCCGCGCCAGCACCGTGACAGGGGTGGGGGCAGATACGCAGTATTTT.

This clonotype occurred a few times. The J gene is TRBJ2-6, the V gene TRBV5-1; D is possibly TRBD2 (5 bases). Germline V CDR1 and CDR2: SGHRS, YFSETQ. V was pared by 0 bases and J by 1 base, with 8 bases between. The CDR3 loop spans 16 amino acids. Here the CDR3 DNA reads TGCGCCAGCAGCTTGGAGGGCGGGTCTGGGGCCAACGTCCTGACTTTC. Protein product: CASSLEGGSGANVLTF.

Concerning this clonotype itself: A much larger clone differs from this one at a single base, so this may be a read error. Likely a read error: the CDR3 ends without its conserved phenylalanine or tryptophan. The J gene is TRBJ2-4, the V gene TRBV12-3 or TRBV12-4, with no clear D. V lost 3 bases and J 0 bases, leaving 3 bases between the germline ends. The CDR3 is 13 residues long. CDR3 amino acids: CASSFKAKNIQYS. The CDR3, as DNA: TGTGCCAGCAGTTTTAAAGCCAAAAACATTCAGTACTCC.

This clonotype was found many times. J is TRBJ1-5 and V is TRBV7-2, with a possible D match to TRBD1 (5 bases). CDR1 is SGHTA, CDR2 FQGNSA, per germline. Trimming shortened V by 5 bases and J by 6 bases, and 8 bases separated the two germline ends. This CDR3 region has 12 residues. CDR3: CASSQGFQPQHF. As DNA, the CDR3 is TGTGCCAGCAGCCAGGGATTTCAGCCCCAGCATTTT.